Listed here are 9 T cell receptor beta chains from one sample, sequenced in a study of T and B cells in COVID-19 patients. TRB rearrangements were amplified by multiplex PCR with BIOMED2 TRB-A/B primers. From the multiplex PCR reads, TCRdb called clonotypes with MiXCR, one entry per CDR3 protein. The data contain more than 13,000 distinct CDR3 sequences, 25% to 35% of them seen just once; the ten biggest clones take up 7%. From blood, roughly 220-550 ng of genomic DNA served as TRB template. Source material: blood. The receptors here all came from a human donor who had recovered from COVID-19.

In this sample, this clonotype is medium-sized. V is TRBV27 and J is TRBJ2-7; D unclear. Germline assignment: CDR1 MNHEY and CDR2 SMNVEV (reference sequence). V gave up 8 bases and J gave up 0 bases, with 11 bases separating them. This CDR3 is built from 13 residues. The CDR3 protein is CASWASLSYEQYF. In DNA form, the CDR3 reads TGTGCCAGCTGGGCAAGTCTCTCCTACGAGCAGTACTTC.

The V and J genes are TRBV6-5 and TRBJ1-6; weak D call: TRBD1 (5 bases). There are 12 residues in the CDR3. The ends were cut back, 10 bases at V and 13 bases at J, with 17 bases in the middle. CDR1 and CDR2 (germline): MNHEY, SVGAGI. The DNA for the CDR3 is TGTGCCACCACTAGGGGTCGTTACCCCCTCCACTTT. It is translated as CATTRGRYPLHF.

This clonotype has ten or more counts. The V gene is TRBV29-1, the J gene TRBJ1-2, with D uncertain. Trimming cost V 3 bases and J 8 bases, with 16 bases left between them. This CDR3 comprises 13 residues. Germline values: CDR1 SQVTM, CDR2 ANQGSEA. CDR3 sequence (DNA): TGCAGCGTTGATGGCGGGTCCCTTTGGGGCTACACCTTC. Translated: CSVDGGSLWGYTF.

The chain employs TRBV30 and TRBJ1-4, with D maybe TRBD1 (5 bases). Germline loops: CDR1 GTSNPN, CDR2 SVGIG (reference sequence). This CDR3 comprises 14 residues. The V gene lost 6 bases and the J gene lost 4 bases, with 15 bases spanning the gap. In DNA, the CDR3 is TGTGCCTGTTCCGGGACTGTTTTTAATGAAAAACTGTTTTTT. Translation gives CACSGTVFNEKLFF.

By share, this clonotype counts as medium-sized (0.01 to 0.1%). The DNA of the CDR3 is TGTGCCAGCAAATGGGGAGACATGGCCTACGAGCAGTACTTC. It translates to CASKWGDMAYEQYF. J is TRBJ2-7 and V is TRBV27; the D gene is possibly TRBD2 (5 bases). Per germline, CDR1 MNHEY and CDR2 SMNVEV (reference sequence). Trimming took 7 bases from V and 2 from J, leaving 15 bases between them. The CDR3 length is 14 residues.

The V gene is TRBV20-1, the J gene TRBJ2-5, with unresolved D. The germline V gene encodes CDR1 DFQATT and CDR2 SNEGSKA (reference sequence). The CDR3 totals 11 residues. V was shortened by 5 bases and J by 2 bases, with 6 bases between the two germline ends. CDR3 residues: CSAGLQETQYF. In DNA, the CDR3 is TGCAGTGCTGGCCTACAAGAGACCCAGTACTTC.

This clonotype was seen at least ten times. The chain employs TRBV30 and TRBJ1-6; D is uncertain. This CDR3 comprises 15 residues. Germline V CDR1 and CDR2: GTSNPN, SVGIG (reference sequence). The V end lost 7 bases, the J end lost 0 bases, and 13 bases lay between the germline ends. For the CDR3, the DNA is TGTGCCTCGAGGACTGTTGACTCCTATAATTCACCCCTCCACTTT. Translated: CASRTVDSYNSPLHF.

The sample holds a few counts of this clonotype. The gene calls are TRBV27 and TRBJ2-7; the D gene is possibly TRBD2 (5 bases). The V gene's germline CDR1 is MNHEY and CDR2 SMNVEV (reference sequence). V lost 5 bases and J lost 0, with 8 bases in between. The CDR3 consists of 13 residues. The CDR3 here is CASSGGPSYEQYF. The CDR3 DNA reads as TGTGCCAGCAGTGGCGGGCCCTCCTACGAGCAGTACTTC.

J is TRBJ2-2 and V is TRBV4-3, with 11 bases fitting TRBD2. CDR3 size: 17 residues. V was clipped by 6 bases and J by 0 bases; unmatched bases: 6. The germline V gene has CDR1 LGHNA and CDR2 YSLEER. The CDR3 DNA reads TGCGCCAGCAGGCTAGCGGGGGGTGTCGCGAACACCGGGGAGCTGTTTTTT. Translated, it gives CASRLAGGVANTGELFF.